The 5 T cell receptor beta chains below were found in one sample sequenced in a study of CD8 T cells in ankylosing spondylitis. TCRdb processed the 5' RACE reads anew with MiXCR; each CDR3 protein has one entry. The table has around 540,000 distinct CDR3 sequences, roughly 12% seen once. General study findings and limits: Roughly 8 highly homologous variants made up a TCR beta motif that seemed to typify ankylosing spondylitis blood.

Antigen specificity for these receptors is unknown. Sequencing input: blood, either unsorted or a sorted T cell fraction (not recorded which). The receptors originated from a male donor with ankylosing spondylitis.

The rearrangement links TRBV24-1 to TRBJ1-1, with D tentatively TRBD1 (6 bases). V lost 4 bases, J lost 1 base, and 12 bases lay in between. The CDR3 runs 15 residues. The germline CDR1 and CDR2 sequences are KGHDR and SFDVKD. The CDR3 protein is CATSEHLDRNTEAFF. The DNA for the CDR3 is TGTGCCACCAGTGAACACCTGGACAGGAACACTGAAGCTTTCTTT.

This clonotype occurred a few times. The chain links TRBV11-3 to TRBJ1-1; a weak D match, TRBD1 (5 bases). Per the germline V gene, CDR1 is SGHNT and CDR2 is YENEEA. Trimming removed 3 bases at V and 2 bases at J, with 10 bases between. The CDR3 spans 14 residues. The CDR3 here is CASSFWGGNTEAFF. As DNA, the CDR3 is TGTGCCAGCAGCTTTTGGGGGGGTAACACTGAAGCTTTCTTT.

There are a few counts of this clonotype. The V and J genes are TRBV5-6 and TRBJ2-7, with 7 bases identical to TRBD1. From germline, CDR1 is SGHDT and CDR2 YYEEEE. CDR3 size: 16 residues. Trimming removed 2 bases from V and 4 bases from J; junction bases left unmatched: 12. In DNA form, the CDR3 reads TGTGCCAGCAGCTTATACGCCGGGACAGCCCCTTACGAGCAGTACGTC. Translation gives CASSLYAGTAPYEQYV.

This chain uses TRBV2 with TRBJ2-4, with 8 bases aligning to TRBD1. Germline trimming cut 4 bases from V and 13 bases from J; bases unmatched to any gene: 9. The germline V gene encodes CDR1 SNHLY and CDR2 FYNNEI. The CDR3 loop spans 13 amino acids. The chain's CDR3 is CASSVETGVIQYF. Written as DNA, the CDR3 is TGTGCCAGCAGTGTCGAGACAGGGGTAATACAGTACTTC.

The rearrangement links TRBV12-3 or TRBV12-4 to TRBJ2-7; no firm D call. The CDR3 extends over 15 amino acids. V was trimmed by 1 base and J by 0 bases, leaving 10 bases between them. This chain's CDR3 is CASSLGITVSYEQYF. In nucleotides, the CDR3 is TGTGCCAGCAGTTTAGGGATAACCGTCTCCTACGAGCAGTACTTC.